One sample yielded the 25 T cell receptor beta chains listed below, sequenced in a study of memory CD4+ T cells and cytomegalovirus serostatus. The sort gate was single viable CD3+CD4+CD8-CD45RO+ cells for memory CD4+ T cells. Data came from immunoSEQ multiplex PCR; TCRdb stores just in-frame clones and leaves some out. The table records 55,000 to 65,000 clones, about 81% of them present only once. Sequenced sample: memory CD4+ T cells from blood. The receptors were gathered from an adult in good health and CMV-seronegative.

This clone has more than one count but fewer than ten. The chain combines TRBV11-1 with TRBJ1-1; perhaps TRBD1 as D (6 bases). CDR3 size: 15 residues. Trimming shortened V by 5 bases and J by 0 bases, and 13 bases separated the two germline ends. Germline-derived CDR1 and CDR2 are SGHAT and FQDESV (reference sequence). Here the CDR3 reads CASSLTAGVNTEAFF. As DNA, the CDR3 is TGTGCCAGCAGCCTGACCGCAGGGGTGAACACTGAAGCTTTCTTT.

The gene calls are TRBV11-3 and TRBJ2-1; TRBD2 matches 9 bases. Unmatched junction bases numbered 10, after V lost 4 bases and J lost 6 bases. Germline loops: CDR1 SGHNT, CDR2 YENEEA. CDR3 length: 16 amino acids. The DNA for the CDR3 is TGTGCCAGCAGCTCCTCGGGGCGGGGGGGCTCCAATGAGCAGTTCTTC. It translates to CASSSSGRGGSNEQFF.

V and J are TRBV2 and TRBJ2-2; 8 bases are shared with TRBD2. With V trimmed by 6 bases and J by 7 bases, 16 bases remained unmatched. The CDR3 runs 17 residues. Germline V gene sequence: CDR1 SNHLY, CDR2 FYNNEI. This chain's CDR3 is CASSLLGGGMGGGELFF. The CDR3 DNA is TGTGCCAGCAGCCTGCTGGGCGGGGGGATGGGCGGCGGGGAGCTGTTTTTT.

The rearrangement joins TRBV29-1 to TRBJ2-7, with D perhaps assigned TRBD1 or TRBD2 (6 bases each). The CDR3 extends over 13 amino acids. The germline gives CDR1 SQVTM, CDR2 ANQGSEA. Deletions cut 8 bases from V and 6 bases from J, with 20 bases between. Written as DNA, the CDR3 is TGCAGCTCAACCTTGGGCAGGGGAGGCGAGCAGTACTTC. This encodes CSSTLGRGGEQYF.

The chain recombines TRBV6-6 with TRBJ1-1; a weak D match, TRBD1 (6 bases). The germline V and J ends were trimmed by 6 bases and 4 bases, with 12 bases remaining between them. Germline-derived CDR1 and CDR2 are MNHNY and SVGAGI (reference sequence). The CDR3 runs 13 residues. CDR3 coding DNA: TGTGCCAGCAGATCAGACAGGATCACTGAAGCTTTCTTT. Translation: CASRSDRITEAFF.

This clone occurred a few times. The genes are TRBV20-1 and TRBJ1-1, with D unresolved. Germline values: CDR1 DFQATT, CDR2 SNEGSKA (reference sequence). With 3 bases removed from V and 10 bases from J, the gap between germline ends came to 12 bases. The CDR3 has 11 residues. The CDR3 coding sequence is TGCAGTGCTAGTGGTGGAGGGCGAGCTTTCTTT. Amino acids: CSASGGGRAFF.

This chain links TRBV19 with TRBJ2-2, with D tentatively TRBD2 (6 bases). Germline loops: CDR1 LNHDA, CDR2 SQIVND (reference sequence). The CDR3 runs to 14 residues. V gave up 6 bases and J gave up 5 bases, with 13 bases separating them. In nucleotides, the CDR3 is TGTGCCAGTAGATCCCCCAGCGGGACCGGGGAGCTGTTTTTT. Residues: CASRSPSGTGELFF.

This clone has just one count. This chain links TRBV6-6 with TRBJ1-4, with no clear D. The CDR3 runs 14 residues. Germline assignment: CDR1 MNHNY and CDR2 SVGAGI (reference sequence). V was pared by 6 bases and J by 3 bases, with 11 bases between. CDR3 nucleotides: TGTGCCAGCAGCCCTTCCACAGCTAATGAAAAACTGTTTTTT. This sequence encodes CASSPSTANEKLFF.

J is TRBJ2-2 and V is TRBV9; D remains unclear. The CDR3 sequence is 14 residues long. Germline loops: CDR1 SGDLS, CDR2 YYNGEE. Between the trimmed V and J ends, which lost 4 bases and 3 bases, there was a span of 10 bases. The CDR3 protein is CASSPRADTGELFF. Here the CDR3 DNA reads TGTGCCAGCAGCCCCCGGGCCGACACCGGGGAGCTGTTTTTT.

CDR3 sequence (DNA): TGCAGCGTTGGAGCGGGAGGCTACGAGCAGTACTTC. It translates to CSVGAGGYEQYF. The V gene is TRBV29-1, the J gene TRBJ2-7; 9 nucleotides align to TRBD2. After removal of 4 bases from V and 3 bases from J, the junction contained 1 base not matched to a gene. The CDR3 totals 12 residues. Germline V gene lookup returns CDR1 SQVTM and CDR2 ANQGSEA.

The chain employs TRBV7-2 and TRBJ1-5; D remains unclear. Germline V gene data show CDR1 as SGHTA and CDR2 as FQGNSA. V lost 2 bases to trimming and J lost 7 bases, with 12 bases between them. This CDR3 is 14 amino acids long. The chain's CDR3 is CASSLMGPRQPQHF. The CDR3, as DNA: TGTGCCAGCAGCTTAATGGGCCCCCGGCAGCCCCAGCATTTT. Variable domain in full (rest from reference TRBV7-2 and TRBJ1-5): GAGVSQSPSNKVTEKGKDVELRCDPISGHTALYWYRQSLGQGLEFLIYFQGNSAPDKSGLPSDRFSAERTGGSVSTLTIQRTQQEDSAVYLCASSLMGPRQPQHFGDGTRLSIL.

V and J are TRBV4-2 and TRBJ2-5; a weak D match, TRBD2 (7 bases). The CDR3 covers 15 residues. In germline, CDR1 is LGHNA, CDR2 YNFKEQ. Trimming took 0 bases from V and 5 from J, leaving 13 bases between them. CDR3 nucleotide sequence: TGTGCCAGCAGCCAAGAAAGGGGGGGCGGGGAGACCCAGTACTTC. Translating gives CASSQERGGGETQYF.

The chain combines TRBV7-9 with TRBJ1-1; weak D call: TRBD1 (6 bases). Germline-derived CDR1 and CDR2 are SEHNR and FQNEAQ (reference sequence). V was clipped by 8 bases and J by 4 bases, with 23 bases between them. CDR3 size: 16 residues. CDR3 nucleotide sequence: TGTGCCAGCCTCAGGGGATATGGGGCAGGGGCCACTGAAGCTTTCTTT. This translates into CASLRGYGAGATEAFF. The whole variable domain, filled in from reference TRBV7-9 and TRBJ1-1, reads DTGVSQNPRHKITKRGQNVTFRCDPISEHNRLYWYRQTLGQGPEFLTYFQNEAQLEKSRLLSDRFSAERPKGSFSTLEIQRTEQGDSAMYLCASLRGYGAGATEAFFGQGTRLTVV.

This chain joins TRBV7-2 and TRBJ2-1, with 8 bases aligning to TRBD1. The CDR3 runs to 16 residues. The V gene end was trimmed by 3 bases and the J gene end by 5 bases; junction bases not matched to a gene: 9. Looked up from germline, CDR1 is SGHTA and CDR2 is FQGNSA. CDR3 DNA sequence: TGTGCCAGCAGCTTCAACCGGGACAGGCGAAACAATGAGCAGTTCTTC. Protein product: CASSFNRDRRNNEQFF.

The gene calls are TRBV6-6 and TRBJ1-1; D is unresolved. The CDR3 covers 14 residues. Germline V gives CDR1 MNHNY, CDR2 SVGAGI (reference sequence). V shed 4 bases and J shed 1 base, with 10 bases lying between them. This chain's CDR3 is CASSFGRWNTEAFF. Written as DNA, the CDR3 is TGTGCCAGCAGTTTCGGACGGTGGAACACTGAAGCTTTCTTT.

This chain uses TRBV11-1 with TRBJ2-7; TRBD1 matches 9 bases. This CDR3 has 13 amino acids. Per the germline V gene, CDR1 is SGHAT and CDR2 is FQDESV (reference sequence). Trimming cost V 4 bases and J 5 bases; bases outside gene matches: 3. CDR3 protein: CASSSGQGNEQYF. CDR3 coding DNA: TGTGCCAGCAGCTCGGGACAGGGTAACGAGCAGTACTTC.

The chain carries TRBV6-5 and TRBJ1-2; D unresolved. Trimming took 4 bases from V and 1 from J, leaving 7 bases between them. The CDR3 contains 13 residues. Per the germline V gene, CDR1 is MNHEY and CDR2 is SVGAGI. DNA of the CDR3: TGTGCCAGCAGTTTTTCTGTTAACTATGGCTACACCTTC. Its protein product is CASSFSVNYGYTF.

Only one count was recorded for this clone. V is TRBV5-6 and J is TRBJ1-3; unclear D gene. Germline V gene lookup returns CDR1 SGHDT and CDR2 YYEEEE. The CDR3 loop spans 15 amino acids. The V end lost 0 bases, the J end lost 0 bases, and 7 bases lay between the germline ends. The CDR3 loop is CASSLDSYSGNTIYF. In DNA form, the CDR3 reads TGTGCCAGCAGCTTGGACAGCTACTCTGGAAACACCATATATTTT.

The chain's CDR3 is CASSLGGPGETQYF. In DNA form, the CDR3 reads TGTGCCAGCAGCTTGGGGGGCCCTGGGGAGACCCAGTACTTC. The chain employs TRBV5-4 and TRBJ2-5; TRBD1 is a possible D gene (5 bases). Germline V gene sequence: CDR1 SGHNT, CDR2 YYREEE (reference sequence). The V end was cut by 0 bases, the J end by 5 bases, with 11 bases between. The CDR3 contains 14 residues. Variable domain in full (rest from reference TRBV5-4 and TRBJ2-5): ETGVTQSPTHLIKTRGQQVTLRCSSQSGHNTVSWYQQALGQGPQFIFQYYREEENGRGNFPPRFSGLQFPNYSSELNVNALELDDSALYLCASSLGGPGETQYFGPGTRLLVL.

The chain carries TRBV6-6 and TRBJ1-1; possibly TRBD1 for D (6 bases). The CDR3 is made up of 12 amino acids. V lost 4 bases to trimming and J lost 11 bases, with 14 bases between them. Germline loops: CDR1 MNHNY, CDR2 SVGAGI (reference sequence). The CDR3 sequence is CASSFTGFGAFF. The CDR3 bases are TGTGCCAGCAGTTTTACAGGGTTTGGTGCTTTCTTT.

The chain recombines TRBV10-3 with TRBJ2-2, with D possibly called TRBD1 or TRBD2 (6 bases each). Between the trimmed V and J ends, which lost 5 bases and 6 bases, there was a span of 16 bases. CDR3 size: 15 residues. The germline gives CDR1 ENHRY, CDR2 SYGVKD. This chain's CDR3 is CAISSPLRGAGELFF. The DNA for the CDR3 is TGTGCCATCAGTTCCCCCCTGAGGGGGGCCGGGGAGCTGTTTTTT.

CDR3 sequence reads: CASSEGTSGARETQYF. The DNA for the CDR3 is TGTGCCAGTTCTGAGGGGACTAGCGGGGCCAGGGAGACCCAGTACTTC. The V call is TRBV19, the J call TRBJ2-5; 13 nucleotides agree with TRBD2. This CDR3 region has 16 residues. Trimming took 8 bases from V and 5 from J; bases not matched to a gene: 11. From germline, CDR1 is LNHDA and CDR2 SQIVND (reference sequence).

V usage is TRBV19 and J usage is TRBJ2-1; 9 bases match TRBD1. The V gene end was trimmed by 4 bases and the J gene end by 6 bases; junction bases not matched to a gene: 7. Germline CDR1 and CDR2: LNHDA and SQIVND (reference sequence). This CDR3 comprises 15 residues. CDR3 sequence: CASSKNRGQANEQFF. The CDR3 nucleotides read TGTGCCAGTAGTAAAAACAGGGGGCAAGCCAATGAGCAGTTCTTC.

V and J are TRBV19 and TRBJ2-3, with TRBD2 matching 8 bases. V gave up 8 bases and J gave up 2 bases; unmatched junction bases: 9. CDR1 and CDR2 from the germline V gene are LNHDA and SQIVND (reference sequence). The CDR3 has 15 amino acids. The chain's CDR3 is CASGRGGAYTDTQYF. CDR3 DNA sequence: TGTGCCAGTGGCCGGGGGGGGGCCTACACAGATACGCAGTATTTT. Variable domain in full (rest from reference TRBV19 and TRBJ2-3): DGGITQSPKYLFRKEGQNVTLSCEQNLNHDAMYWYRQDPGQGLRLIYYSQIVNDFQKGDIAEGYSVSREKKESFPLTVTSAQKNPTAFYLCASGRGGAYTDTQYFGPGTRLTVL.

V gene TRBV29-1 combines with J gene TRBJ2-2; a possible D gene is TRBD2 (6 bases). The CDR3 covers 18 residues. Trimming removed 5 bases from V and 4 bases from J, with 26 bases in between. From germline, CDR1 is SQVTM and CDR2 ANQGSEA. In nucleotides, the CDR3 is TGCAGCGTTCTGGTAGAAAGGTCCGGGACTCTAACCACCGGGGAGCTGTTTTTT. Translated: CSVLVERSGTLTTGELFF.